In this sample, the clone carrying this T cell receptor beta chain turned up many times. Its antigen is not known. The CDR3 covers 15 residues. The V gene lost 0 bases and the J gene lost 6 bases, with 16 bases spanning the gap. Germline-derived CDR1 and CDR2 are DFQATT and SNEGSKA (reference sequence). This sample was included in a study of T cells after yellow fever vaccination. Study context: Preparation of the low-cell-number fractions used SMART-Seq v4 Ultra Low Input. Study observations and caveats: Highly abundant clonotypes carried over from the bulk population could end up in FACS-sorted repertoires as contaminants. Clones from primary vaccination mostly reappeared after the booster (over 95% CD4, just over 85% CD8). Weaker overall was a secondary response that nonetheless peaked faster, on day 5 versus 15.

TCRdb re-called the 5' RACE reads with MiXCR, one entry per CDR3 protein. The top ten clones hold roughly 3% of a sample with some 110,000 distinct CDR3 sequences, approximately 7.1% of them seen once. This chain uses TRBV20-1 with TRBJ2-3; D possibly corresponds to TRBD2 (5 bases). The receptor was isolated from a man aged 18 to 30 who received the YFV17D yellow fever vaccine. Sample: CD4+ T cells sorted from PBMCs, taken about 41 days after the first yellow fever vaccination. The CDR3 is CSARDTGNRGDTQYF. CDR3 in DNA: TGCAGTGCTAGAGACACGGGGAACCGAGGGGATACGCAGTATTTT.